Presented here are 9 T cell receptor beta chains from one specimen sequenced in a study of T cell responses to AZD1222 COVID-19 vaccine. Using immunoSEQ multiplex PCR, the repertoire was profiled, and TCRdb retains in-frame clones only, with some absent. In the table there are about 60,000 clones, approximately 86% of which are singletons. Sequencing used peripheral blood, obtained on day 0 of AZD1222 vaccination. The receptor set was obtained from an adult in good health.

The chain employs TRBV11-1 and TRBJ1-1, with D possibly matching TRBD1 (5 bases). The CDR3 is made up of 16 amino acids. Trimming stripped 4 bases from V and 5 bases from J, with 20 bases between. Germline V CDR1 and CDR2: SGHAT, FQDESV (reference sequence). CDR3 amino acids: CASSSRLQASGTEAFF. The DNA for the CDR3 is TGTGCCAGCAGCTCCCGTCTACAGGCCTCGGGGACTGAAGCTTTCTTT.

This rearrangement joins TRBV5-4 to TRBJ2-3; D might be TRBD2 (6 bases). Trimming stripped 4 bases from V and 0 bases from J, with 15 bases between. Germline CDR1 is SGHNT and CDR2 is YYREEE (reference sequence). This CDR3 has 16 amino acids. The CDR3 coding sequence is TGTGCCAGCAGCGTCGTAGCGGATAAAAGCACAGATACGCAGTATTTT. Its protein product is CASSVVADKSTDTQYF.

The chain links TRBV2 to TRBJ2-3, with unresolved D. Germline V gene lookup returns CDR1 SNHLY and CDR2 FYNNEI. The CDR3 is 16 amino acids. V lost 7 bases, J lost 6 bases, and 23 bases lay in between. For the CDR3, the DNA is TGTGCCAGCACCCCAATCTGGGCCTCCCGGCAGGATACGCAGTATTTT. Amino acids: CASTPIWASRQDTQYF.

V usage is TRBV18 and J usage is TRBJ1-1; 7 positions agree with TRBD1. Germline V lookup: CDR1 KGHSH, CDR2 LQKENI. V shed 1 base and J 6 bases; nucleotides not matched to a gene: 5. CDR3 length: 14 amino acids. The chain's CDR3 is CASSPLTGWAEAFF. The CDR3 DNA is TGTGCCAGCTCACCACTGACAGGGTGGGCTGAAGCTTTCTTT. Full variable domain (rest looked up from reference TRBV18 and TRBJ1-1): NAGVMQNPRHLVRRRGQEARLRCSPMKGHSHVYWYRQLPEEGLKFMVYLQKENIIDESGMPKERFSAEFPKEGPSILRIQQVVRGDSAAYFCASSPLTGWAEAFFGQGTRLTVV.

This chain links TRBV6-1 with TRBJ2-7, with D unclear. The CDR3 is 13 amino acids. The V gene lost 2 bases and the J gene lost 2 bases, with 7 bases spanning the gap. The germline gives CDR1 MNHNS, CDR2 SASEGT. CDR3 nucleotide sequence: TGTGCCAGCAGTGAATGGGCGGCCTACGAGCAGTACTTC. Translated, it gives CASSEWAAYEQYF.

V is TRBV19 and J is TRBJ1-2, with D hard to call. The CDR3 sequence is 10 residues long. From germline, CDR1 is LNHDA and CDR2 SQIVND (reference sequence). Trimming left V 4 bases short and J 6 bases short, with 3 bases between. The CDR3 reads CASSSDGYTF. CDR3 coding DNA: TGTGCCAGTAGTAGTGATGGCTACACCTTC.

This clone has a handful of counts. The chain joins TRBV6-2 or TRBV6-3 to TRBJ2-1, with 7 bases lining up with TRBD2. Germline CDR1 MNHEY, CDR2 SVGEGT. The CDR3 has 17 residues. The ends lost 1 base at V and 5 bases at J; junction bases unmatched: 11. The chain's CDR3 is CASSYWGRASGHNEQFF. The CDR3 coding sequence is TGTGCCAGCAGTTACTGGGGGAGGGCTAGCGGACACAATGAGCAGTTCTTC.

The V and J genes are TRBV12-3 or TRBV12-4 and TRBJ2-7; tentatively, D is TRBD2 (6 bases). There are 12 residues in the CDR3. Trimming cost V 2 bases and J 7 bases, with 9 bases left between them. CDR3 in amino acids: CASSLSGVEQYF. The CDR3 nucleotides are TGTGCCAGCAGTTTATCGGGGGTTGAGCAGTACTTC.

The rearrangement joins TRBV19 to TRBJ2-7; 7 bases agree with TRBD1. The germline gives CDR1 LNHDA, CDR2 SQIVND (reference sequence). There are 17 residues in the CDR3. V lost 3 bases, J lost 2 bases, and 13 bases stayed unmatched. This chain's CDR3 is CASSIAKNSGTAYEQYF. Here the CDR3 DNA reads TGTGCCAGTAGTATCGCGAAAAATTCCGGGACAGCCTACGAGCAGTACTTC. Variable domain in full (rest from reference TRBV19 and TRBJ2-7): DGGITQSPKYLFRKEGQNVTLSCEQNLNHDAMYWYRQDPGQGLRLIYYSQIVNDFQKGDIAEGYSVSREKKESFPLTVTSAQKNPTAFYLCASSIAKNSGTAYEQYFGPGTRLTVT.